This TCR beta chain stems from a study of blood T cell repertoires in COVID-19. Study at large: The samples span acute and convalescent COVID-19 from the United States, Italy and Spain. Sources were T cells, B-cell-depleted T cells, or PBMCs; the material itself was cDNA or gDNA.

Original processing methods: Amplifying reference gene primers gave estimates of nucleated cell counts. Sequencing used immunoSEQ multiplex PCR; TCRdb keeps in-frame clones, though not all of them. That table is the source of V, J and clone size, and D and trimming were worked out from the DNA. This sample has roughly 100,000 clones, with about 89% found just once. The CDR3 is made up of 12 amino acids. V dropped 0 bases and J dropped 5 bases, with 2 bases sitting between them. Germline CDR1 is SGHVS and CDR2 is FNYEAQ. Sequencing was performed on peripheral blood. The clonotype originates from a human donor in a cohort sampled during active COVID-19. The chain carries TRBV7-6 and TRBJ2-1; no clear D gene. Written as DNA, the CDR3 is TGTGCCAGCAGCTTAGCCGACAATGAGCAGTTCTTC. Translation: CASSLADNEQFF.